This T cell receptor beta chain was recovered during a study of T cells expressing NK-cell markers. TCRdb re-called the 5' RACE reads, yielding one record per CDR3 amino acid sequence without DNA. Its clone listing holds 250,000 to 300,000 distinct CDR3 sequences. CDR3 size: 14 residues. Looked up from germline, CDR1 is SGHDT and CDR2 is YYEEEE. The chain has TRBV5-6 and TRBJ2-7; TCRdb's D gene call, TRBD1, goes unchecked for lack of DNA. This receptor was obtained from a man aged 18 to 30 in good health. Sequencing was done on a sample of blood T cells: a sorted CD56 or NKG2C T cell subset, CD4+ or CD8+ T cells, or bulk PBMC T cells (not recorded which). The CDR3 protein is CASSFGTVTYEQYF.